Listed below are T cell receptor beta chains from one sample, sequenced in a study of T-cell reconstitution after alpha-beta-depleted transplantation in children. TCRdb re-derived calls from the PCR reads in MiXCR, one entry per CDR3 protein. The sample includes about 300,000 distinct CDR3 sequences, 10% of them seen just once. This specimen consisted of PBMCs, obtained before TCRalphabeta/CD19-depleted stem cell transplant. The receptors here all came from a boy less than two years old with acute myeloid leukemia, due to receive a stem cell transplant. CDR3s include the opening cysteine and the closing phenylalanine or tryptophan. D genes are given only for firm matches. Not every row has a clone size; where given, it reads once, few, many or a size class.

D gene	V gene	clone size	J gene	CDR3 DNA	CDR3 protein
TRBD1	TRBV12-3/TRBV12-4	many	TRBJ2-7	TGTGCCAGCAGGTGGACAGGGAACCACGAGCAGTACTTC	CASRWTGNHEQYF
.	TRBV11-2	many	TRBJ2-1	TGTGCCAGCAGCAAGACAAGGAATGAGCAGTTCTTC	CASSKTRNEQFF
.	TRBV12-3/TRBV12-4	many	TRBJ2-7	TGTGCCAGCAGTTCCGGGGTACACTACGAGCAGTACTTC	CASSSGVHYEQYF
.	TRBV19	.	TRBJ2-1	TGTGCCAGTAGTGGCCGTGATCCGGGGGACTACAATGAGCAGTTCTTC	CASSGRDPGDYNEQFF
TRBD2	TRBV12-3/TRBV12-4	many	TRBJ2-3	TGTGCCAGCACCCCTGGGCTAGCGGCCACAGATACGCAGTATTTT	CASTPGLAATDTQYF
TRBD2	TRBV4-3	many	TRBJ2-5	TGCGCCAGCAGCCGGTCTAGCGGGAGCCCAGAGACCCAGTACTTC	CASSRSSGSPETQYF
.	TRBV7-8	many	TRBJ2-7	TGTGCCAGCAGCCCGTGGGAGGGGGCTACCTACGAGCAGTACTTC	CASSPWEGATYEQYF
.	TRBV12-3/TRBV12-4	many	TRBJ2-7	TGTGCCAGCAGTTTCGGGGACACCTTACCCGAGCAGTACTTC	CASSFGDTLPEQYF
TRBD1	TRBV7-2	many	TRBJ2-7	TGTGCCAGCAGCTGGCAGGGGGCTGGAGAGCAGTACTTC	CASSWQGAGEQYF
TRBD1	TRBV12-3/TRBV12-4	many	TRBJ1-5	TGTGCCAGCAGTTCCCAGGGACAGGTTAATCAGCCCCAGCATTTT	CASSSQGQVNQPQHF
.	TRBV7-9	many	TRBJ2-1	TGTGCCAGCAGAGGCGGGGCACTGGGTATTGAGCAGTTCTTC	CASRGGALGIEQFF
.	TRBV7-3	.	TRBJ2-3	TGTGCCAGCAGCTTATCGGTCGGGAGCAAAGATACGCAGTATTTT	CASSLSVGSKDTQYF
.	TRBV7-2	many	TRBJ2-3	TGTGCCAGCAGCTTACCCTCCGGGGATACGCAGTATTTT	CASSLPSGDTQYF
TRBD2	TRBV2	few	TRBJ2-3	TGTGCCAGGGGACTAGCGGGAGCTACAGATACGCAGTATTTT	CARGLAGATDTQYF
.	TRBV12-3/TRBV12-4	many	TRBJ1-5	TGTGCCAGTTGGGCGGGGGAGGGACCCCAGCATTTT	CASWAGEGPQHF
.	TRBV9	many	TRBJ2-3	TGTGCCAGCAGCGTAGGTTCAATCAAGTTGGATACGCAGTATTTT	CASSVGSIKLDTQYF
.	TRBV9	many	TRBJ1-3	TGTGCCAGCAGCGTCGACAGCAGCCAGCCTTCTCGTGGAAACACCATATATTTT	CASSVDSSQPSRGNTIYF
.	TRBV11-2	many	TRBJ2-5	TGTGCCAGCAGCTCGAACCCTTTTCAAGAGACCCAGTACTTC	CASSSNPFQETQYF
TRBD2	TRBV3-1	many	TRBJ2-1	TGTGCCAGCAGCCTACTAGCGGGAGGTGCCCACAATGAGCAGTTCTTC	CASSLLAGGAHNEQFF
TRBD1	TRBV5-1	few	TRBJ2-2	TGCGCCAGCAGGGAAGGGGGCACGAACACCGGGGAGCTGTTTTTT	CASREGGTNTGELFF
TRBD2	TRBV12-3/TRBV12-4	many	TRBJ2-1	TGTGCCAGCAGTGAGACTAGCGGGAGACCCAATGAGCAGTTCTTC	CASSETSGRPNEQFF
.	TRBV10-3	many	TRBJ2-3	TGTGCCACCGCAACCGCAGATACGCAGTATTTT	CATATADTQYF
.	TRBV7-2	.	TRBJ2-5	TGTGCCAGCAGCCACCCCTTAACAGACCCGGGTGCGTACTTC	CASSHPLTDPGAYF
.	TRBV7-8	many	TRBJ2-5	TGTGCCAGCAGGAAAGGGTTCGAGAAGACCCAGTACTTC	CASRKGFEKTQYF
.	TRBV12-3/TRBV12-4	many	TRBJ1-1	TGTGCCAGCAGTTTTTGGGGGACGACTGAAGCTTTCTTT	CASSFWGTTEAFF
.	TRBV9	many	TRBJ2-2	TGTGCCAGCAGCGTAGGTCCTAGCCCCACCGGGGAGCTGTTTTTT	CASSVGPSPTGELFF
.	TRBV12-3/TRBV12-4	many	TRBJ2-5	TGTGCCAGCAGCCCACAGGGTCGGCAGACCCAGTACTTC	CASSPQGRQTQYF
TRBD2	TRBV5-1	many	TRBJ2-1	TGCGCCAGCAGCTTGGCCAATCTAGCGGGGGGGCCTAAGAATGAGCAGTTCTTC	CASSLANLAGGPKNEQFF
.	TRBV28	few	TRBJ1-5	TGTGCCAGCAGGTCGCAGGGGCTAATAGTTCAGCCCCAGCATTTT	CASRSQGLIVQPQHF
TRBD1	TRBV12-3/TRBV12-4	many	TRBJ1-5	TGTGCCAGCACCCAAACAGGGGGCGTCAATCAGCCCCAGCATTTT	CASTQTGGVNQPQHF
TRBD1	TRBV6-1	many	TRBJ2-7	TGTGCCAGCAGTACAACAGGGGGCTCCTACGAGCAGTACTTC	CASSTTGGSYEQYF
.	TRBV10-3	.	TRBJ2-1	TGTGCCATCAGTGAGGACAGCTCCTACAATGAGCAGTTCTTC	CAISEDSSYNEQFF
TRBD2	TRBV28	.	TRBJ2-5	TGTGCCAGCAGTTTATTGAGACTAGCGGAAGAGACCCAGTACTTC	CASSLLRLAEETQYF
TRBD2	TRBV7-3	many	TRBJ2-1	TGTGCCAGCAGCCCTTACACTAGCGGGAGGGGGTACAATGAGCAGTTCTTC	CASSPYTSGRGYNEQFF
.	TRBV10-3	many	TRBJ2-7	TGTGCCATCAGTGGTGCAGGTCCCGTTTACGAGCAGTACTTC	CAISGAGPVYEQYF
.	TRBV6-5	.	TRBJ1-3	TGTGCCAGCAGTTACTCCCCAGGGTACGAAAACACCATATATTTT	CASSYSPGYENTIYF
TRBD1	TRBV27	many	TRBJ1-5	TGTGCCAGCAGTCCCCGACAGGGGAATCAGCCCCAGCATTTT	CASSPRQGNQPQHF
TRBD1	TRBV5-6	many	TRBJ2-7	TGTGCCAGCAGCAGGGACAGATTCTACGAGCAGTACTTC	CASSRDRFYEQYF
.	TRBV7-9	.	TRBJ1-1	TGTGCCAGCAGCGTACTTCGTCGGGGGAGAGTGGCAGAAGCTTTCTTT	CASSVLRRGRVAEAFF
.	TRBV4-1	many	TRBJ2-1	TGCGCCAGCAGCCAAGATATACTCAACAATGAGCAGTTCTTC	CASSQDILNNEQFF
.	TRBV4-3	many	TRBJ1-2	TGCGCCAGCAGCCAAGATGCGGACCTCTATGGCTACACCTTC	CASSQDADLYGYTF
.	TRBV4-3	.	TRBJ2-1	TGCGCCAGCAGCCAACCAGACAGATACAATGAGCAGTTCTTC	CASSQPDRYNEQFF
.	TRBV28	many	TRBJ2-7	TGTGCCAGCAGTTTTTCCCTGGGACACCTTAGCTCCTACGAGCAGTACTTC	CASSFSLGHLSSYEQYF
TRBD2	TRBV6-1	.	TRBJ2-7	TGTGCCAGCACCGTTTCGGGACTAGTCTACGAGCAGTACTTC	CASTVSGLVYEQYF
.	TRBV6-5	few	TRBJ1-1	TGTGCCAGCAGCCGCCTGACTCGTCTAAACACTGAAGCTTTCTTT	CASSRLTRLNTEAFF
TRBD2	TRBV7-2	many	TRBJ2-5	TGTGCCAGCAGCTTAGTCGCGACTAGCGGGAGACAAGAGACCCAGTACTTC	CASSLVATSGRQETQYF
TRBD2	TRBV28	many	TRBJ2-3	TGTGCCAGCAGTTTGGGTCTAAGGACTAGCGGCCACCCGGCGCAGTATTTT	CASSLGLRTSGHPAQYF
.	TRBV7-3	many	TRBJ2-7	TGTGCCAGCAGCCGGGACTTTTGGGACGAGCAGTACTTC	CASSRDFWDEQYF
TRBD2	TRBV7-3	many	TRBJ2-7	TGTGCCAGCAGTCGTACTAGCGGGAGGAGCGAGCAGTACTTC	CASSRTSGRSEQYF
.	TRBV9	.	TRBJ2-1	TGTGCCAGCAGCGTAGGTCAGGGGGGGGGGCCGGATGAGCAGTTCTTC	CASSVGQGGGPDEQFF
.	TRBV20-1	many	TRBJ2-5	TGCAGTGCTAGAGATCACTGGAGTGGGAGTGACCGAGAGACCCAGTACTTC	CSARDHWSGSDRETQYF
TRBD2	TRBV20-1	few	TRBJ2-3	TGCAGTGCCGGACTAGCGGGAGGCGGAGGTGTGAGCACAGATACGCAGTATTTT	CSAGLAGGGGVSTDTQYF
TRBD1	TRBV7-9	many	TRBJ2-3	TGTGCCAGCAGCGGGACAGGGATTAGCACAGATACGCAGTATTTT	CASSGTGISTDTQYF
TRBD2	TRBV11-2	many	TRBJ2-3	TGTGCCAGCAGCCTCCCCCTAGAAATAGCGGGGGGTATCGCAGATACGCAGTATTTT	CASSLPLEIAGGIADTQYF
.	TRBV5-1	many	TRBJ1-1	TGCGCCAGCACGGGGGGAGAAACTGAAGCTTTCTTT	CASTGGETEAFF
.	TRBV11-3	few	TRBJ2-7	TGTGCCAGCAGCATTCCCACAGGATCCCTCTACGAGCAGTACTTC	CASSIPTGSLYEQYF
TRBD1	TRBV20-1	many	TRBJ1-1	TGCAGTGCTAGAGATCCGACAGGGTTGGACACTGAAGCTTTCTTT	CSARDPTGLDTEAFF
TRBD1	TRBV30	.	TRBJ2-3	TGTGCCTGGAGGGGTGCTCGGGACAGTCGCACAGATACGCAGTATTTT	CAWRGARDSRTDTQYF
.	TRBV28	many	TRBJ2-1	TGTGCCAGCAGTTTAAGAAGCTGGGGACTTTCCTACAATGAGCAGTTCTTC	CASSLRSWGLSYNEQFF